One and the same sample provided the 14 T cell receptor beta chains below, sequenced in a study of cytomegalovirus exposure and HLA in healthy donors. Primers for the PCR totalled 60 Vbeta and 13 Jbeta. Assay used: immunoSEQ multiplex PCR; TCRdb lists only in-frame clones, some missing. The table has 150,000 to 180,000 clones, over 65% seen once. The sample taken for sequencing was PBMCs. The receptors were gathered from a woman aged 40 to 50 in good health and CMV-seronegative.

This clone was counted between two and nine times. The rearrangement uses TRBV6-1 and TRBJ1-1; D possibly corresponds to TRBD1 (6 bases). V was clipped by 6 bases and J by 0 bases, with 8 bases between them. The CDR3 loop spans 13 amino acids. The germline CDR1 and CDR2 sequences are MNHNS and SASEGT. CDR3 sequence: CASSGQMNTEAFF. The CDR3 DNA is TGTGCCAGCAGCGGACAGATGAACACTGAAGCTTTCTTT.

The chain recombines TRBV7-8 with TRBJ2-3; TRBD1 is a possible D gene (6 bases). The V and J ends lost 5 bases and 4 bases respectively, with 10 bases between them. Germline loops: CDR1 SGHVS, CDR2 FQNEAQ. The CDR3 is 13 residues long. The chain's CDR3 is CASSPHRADTQYF. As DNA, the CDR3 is TGTGCCAGCAGCCCCCACAGGGCAGATACGCAGTATTTT.

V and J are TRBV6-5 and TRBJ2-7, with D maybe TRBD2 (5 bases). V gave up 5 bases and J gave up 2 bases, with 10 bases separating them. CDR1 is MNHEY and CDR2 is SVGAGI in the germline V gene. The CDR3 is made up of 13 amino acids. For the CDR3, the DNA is TGTGCCAGCAGTGTCGAGGGCCCCTACGAGCAGTACTTC. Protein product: CASSVEGPYEQYF.

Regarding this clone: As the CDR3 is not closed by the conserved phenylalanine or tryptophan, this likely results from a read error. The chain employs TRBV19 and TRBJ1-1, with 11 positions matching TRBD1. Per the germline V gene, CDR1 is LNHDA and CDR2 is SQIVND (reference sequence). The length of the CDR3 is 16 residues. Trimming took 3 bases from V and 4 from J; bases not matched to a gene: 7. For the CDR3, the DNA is TGTGCCAGTAGTATTGCCTTCGGGACAGGGGGCACTGAAGCTTTCCTT. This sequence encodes CASSIAFGTGGTEAFL.

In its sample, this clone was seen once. The CDR3 spells CATMDREGLTDTQYF. The CDR3 DNA is TGTGCCACCATGGACAGGGAAGGGTTGACAGATACGCAGTATTTT. V gene TRBV4-2 combines with J gene TRBJ2-3; 8 bases map to TRBD1. The CDR3 totals 15 residues. After removal of 10 bases from V and 3 bases from J, the junction contained 12 bases not matched to a gene. CDR1 and CDR2 (germline): LGHNA, YNFKEQ.

The CDR3 nucleotides are TGTGCCAGCACCCAGGGGAATGAGCAGTTCTTC. It translates to CASTQGNEQFF. The chain uses TRBV6-1 and TRBJ2-1, with TRBD1 as a possible D gene (6 bases). CDR3 length equals 11 residues. Germline V gene lookup returns CDR1 MNHNS and CDR2 SASEGT. Trimming stripped 7 bases from V and 7 bases from J, with 8 bases between.

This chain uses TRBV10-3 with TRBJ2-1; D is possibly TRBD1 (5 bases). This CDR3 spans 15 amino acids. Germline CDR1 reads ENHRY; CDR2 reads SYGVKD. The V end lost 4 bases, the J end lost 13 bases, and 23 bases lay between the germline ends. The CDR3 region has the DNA TGTGCCATCAGTGGGCTCGGTCCGACAGCCAGCCAACAGTTCTTC. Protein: CAISGLGPTASQQFF.

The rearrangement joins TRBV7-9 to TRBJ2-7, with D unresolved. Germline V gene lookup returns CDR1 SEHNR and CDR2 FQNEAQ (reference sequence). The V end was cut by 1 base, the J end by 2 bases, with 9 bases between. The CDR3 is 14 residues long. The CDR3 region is CASSLGQYPYEQYF. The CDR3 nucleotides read TGTGCCAGCAGCTTAGGGCAGTACCCCTACGAGCAGTACTTC.

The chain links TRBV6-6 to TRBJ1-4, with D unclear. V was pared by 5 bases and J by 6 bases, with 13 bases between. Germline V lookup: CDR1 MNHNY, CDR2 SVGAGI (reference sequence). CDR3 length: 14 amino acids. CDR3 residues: CASSPSGPYEKLFF. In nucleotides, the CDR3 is TGTGCCAGCAGTCCCAGTGGCCCTTATGAAAAACTGTTTTTT.

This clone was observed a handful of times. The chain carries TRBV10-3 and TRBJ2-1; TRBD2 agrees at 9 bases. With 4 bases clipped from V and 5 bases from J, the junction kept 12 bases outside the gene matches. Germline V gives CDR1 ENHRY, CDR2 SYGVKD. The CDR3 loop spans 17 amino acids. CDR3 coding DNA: TGTGCCATCAGTGGATTGCTAGCGGGAAGATTCGACAATGAGCAGTTCTTC. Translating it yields CAISGLLAGRFDNEQFF.

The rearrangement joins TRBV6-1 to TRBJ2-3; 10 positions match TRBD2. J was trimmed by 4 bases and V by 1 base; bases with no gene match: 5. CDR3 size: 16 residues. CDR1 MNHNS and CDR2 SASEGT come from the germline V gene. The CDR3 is CASSEELAGGADTQYF. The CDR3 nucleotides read TGTGCCAGCAGTGAAGAGTTAGCGGGGGGCGCAGATACGCAGTATTTT.

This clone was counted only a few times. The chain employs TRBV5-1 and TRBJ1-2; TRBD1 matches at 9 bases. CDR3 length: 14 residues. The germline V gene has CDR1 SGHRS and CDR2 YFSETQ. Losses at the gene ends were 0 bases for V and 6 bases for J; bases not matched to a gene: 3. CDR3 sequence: CASSLDRTGDGYTF. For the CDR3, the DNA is TGCGCCAGCAGCTTGGACCGGACAGGGGATGGCTACACCTTC.

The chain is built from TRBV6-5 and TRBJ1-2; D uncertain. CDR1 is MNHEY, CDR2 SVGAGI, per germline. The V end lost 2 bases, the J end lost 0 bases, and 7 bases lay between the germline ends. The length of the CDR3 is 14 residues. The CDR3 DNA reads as TGTGCCAGCAGTTACGGGAGAGCTAACTATGGCTACACCTTC. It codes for CASSYGRANYGYTF.

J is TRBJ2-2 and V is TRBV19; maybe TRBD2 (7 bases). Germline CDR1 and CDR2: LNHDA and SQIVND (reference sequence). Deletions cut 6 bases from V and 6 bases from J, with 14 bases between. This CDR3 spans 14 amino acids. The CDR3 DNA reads TGTGCCAGTAGCATTACAGGGAGGGCCGGGGAGCTGTTTTTT. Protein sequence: CASSITGRAGELFF.